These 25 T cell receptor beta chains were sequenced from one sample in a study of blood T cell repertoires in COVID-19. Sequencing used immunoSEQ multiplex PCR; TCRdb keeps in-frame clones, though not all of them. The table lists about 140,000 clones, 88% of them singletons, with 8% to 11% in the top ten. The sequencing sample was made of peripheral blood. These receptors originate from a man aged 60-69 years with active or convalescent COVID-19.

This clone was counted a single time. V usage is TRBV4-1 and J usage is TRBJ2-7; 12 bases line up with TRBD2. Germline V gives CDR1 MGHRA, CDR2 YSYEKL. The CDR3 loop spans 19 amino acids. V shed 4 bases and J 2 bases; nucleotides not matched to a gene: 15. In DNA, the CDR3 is TGCGCCAGCAGCCGGCTGGGGCTAGCGGGAGGGCCAGAAACCTACGAGCAGTACTTC. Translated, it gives CASSRLGLAGGPETYEQYF.

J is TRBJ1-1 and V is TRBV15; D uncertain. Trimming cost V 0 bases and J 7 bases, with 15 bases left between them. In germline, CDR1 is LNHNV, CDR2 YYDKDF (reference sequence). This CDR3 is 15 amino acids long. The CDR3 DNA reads TGTGCCACCAGCAGAGATCGGCTACTCGGGGTTGAAGCTTTCTTT. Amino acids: CATSRDRLLGVEAFF.

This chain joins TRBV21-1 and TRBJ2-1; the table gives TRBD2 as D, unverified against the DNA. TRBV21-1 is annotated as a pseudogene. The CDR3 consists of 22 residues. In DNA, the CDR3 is TGTGCCAGCAGCAAAGTTGGCGGCCCGGGACTAGCGGTAGCTAGACATAGGTCGGAGCAGTTCTTC. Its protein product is CASSKVGGPGLAVARHRSEQFF.

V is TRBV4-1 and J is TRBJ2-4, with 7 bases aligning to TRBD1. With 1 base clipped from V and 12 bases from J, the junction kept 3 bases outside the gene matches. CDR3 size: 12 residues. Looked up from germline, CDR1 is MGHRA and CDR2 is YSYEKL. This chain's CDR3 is CASSQARGTQYF. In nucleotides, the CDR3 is TGCGCCAGCAGCCAAGCCAGGGGGACTCAGTACTTC.

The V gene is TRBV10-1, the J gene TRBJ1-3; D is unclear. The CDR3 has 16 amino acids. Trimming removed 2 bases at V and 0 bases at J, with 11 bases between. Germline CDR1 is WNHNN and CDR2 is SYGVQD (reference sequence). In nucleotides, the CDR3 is TGCGCCAGCAGTGAGACCCTGGGCAGCTCTGGAAACACCATATATTTT. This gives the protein CASSETLGSSGNTIYF.

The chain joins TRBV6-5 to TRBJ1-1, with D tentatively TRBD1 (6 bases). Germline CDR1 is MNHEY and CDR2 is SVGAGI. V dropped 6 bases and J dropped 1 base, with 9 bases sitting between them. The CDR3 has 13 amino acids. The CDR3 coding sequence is TGTGCCAGCAGGGGACACTGGAACACTGAAGCTTTCTTT. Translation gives CASRGHWNTEAFF.

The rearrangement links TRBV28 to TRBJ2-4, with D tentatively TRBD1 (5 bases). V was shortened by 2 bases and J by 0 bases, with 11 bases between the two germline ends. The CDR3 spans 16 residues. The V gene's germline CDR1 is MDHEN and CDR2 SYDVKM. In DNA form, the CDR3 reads TGTGCCAGCAGTTTAGCAGGGAATGCAGCCAAAAACATTCAGTACTTC. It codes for CASSLAGNAAKNIQYF.

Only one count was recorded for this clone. The CDR3 sequence is CASRRGSAYEQYF. The CDR3 DNA follows: TGTGCCAGCAGGCGGGGCTCTGCTTACGAGCAGTACTTC. The genes are TRBV28 and TRBJ2-7, with TRBD2 as a possible D gene (6 bases). The germline gives CDR1 MDHEN, CDR2 SYDVKM. V was cut by 6 bases and J by 4 bases, with 13 bases left in between. This CDR3 is 13 amino acids long.

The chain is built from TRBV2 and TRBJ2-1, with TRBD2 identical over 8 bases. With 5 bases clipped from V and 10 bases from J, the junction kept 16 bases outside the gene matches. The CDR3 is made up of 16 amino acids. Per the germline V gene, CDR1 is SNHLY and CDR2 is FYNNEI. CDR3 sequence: CASSPLEGLAGVEQFF. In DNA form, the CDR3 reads TGTGCCAGCAGTCCCCTAGAGGGCCTAGCGGGCGTCGAGCAGTTCTTC. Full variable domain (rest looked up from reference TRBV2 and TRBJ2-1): EPEVTQTPSHQVTQMGQEVILRCVPISNHLYFYWYRQILGQKVEFLVSFYNNEISEKSEIFDDQFSVERPDGSNFTLKIRSTKLEDSAMYFCASSPLEGLAGVEQFFGPGTRLTVL.

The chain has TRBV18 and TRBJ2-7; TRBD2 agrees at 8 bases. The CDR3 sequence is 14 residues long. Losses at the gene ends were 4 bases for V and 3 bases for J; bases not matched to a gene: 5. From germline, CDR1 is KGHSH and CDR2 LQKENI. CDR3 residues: CASSLSSGSYEQYF. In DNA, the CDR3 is TGTGCCAGCTCACTATCAAGCGGGAGCTACGAGCAGTACTTC.

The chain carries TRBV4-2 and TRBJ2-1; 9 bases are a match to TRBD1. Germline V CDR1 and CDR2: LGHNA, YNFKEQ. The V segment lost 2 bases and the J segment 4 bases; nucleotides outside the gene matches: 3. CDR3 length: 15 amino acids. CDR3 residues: CASSQPGQGYNEQFF. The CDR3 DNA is TGTGCCAGCAGCCAACCGGGACAGGGTTACAATGAGCAGTTCTTC.

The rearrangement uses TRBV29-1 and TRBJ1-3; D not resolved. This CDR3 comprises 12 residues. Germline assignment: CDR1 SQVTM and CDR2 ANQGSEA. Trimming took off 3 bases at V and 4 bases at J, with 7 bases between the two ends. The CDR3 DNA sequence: TGCAGCGTTGATTTCGGGGGAAACACCATATATTTT. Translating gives CSVDFGGNTIYF.

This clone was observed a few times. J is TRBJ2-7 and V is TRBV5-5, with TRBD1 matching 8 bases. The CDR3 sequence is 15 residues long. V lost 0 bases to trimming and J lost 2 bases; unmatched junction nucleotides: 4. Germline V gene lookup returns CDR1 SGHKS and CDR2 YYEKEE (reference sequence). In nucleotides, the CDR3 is TGTGCCAGCAGCTTGGCGGGACAGGACCCCTACGAGCAGTACTTC. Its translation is CASSLAGQDPYEQYF.

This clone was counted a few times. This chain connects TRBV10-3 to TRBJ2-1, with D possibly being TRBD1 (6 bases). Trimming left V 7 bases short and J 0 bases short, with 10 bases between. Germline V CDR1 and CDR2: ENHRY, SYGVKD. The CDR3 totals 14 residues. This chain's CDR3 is CAIKDRSSYNEQFF. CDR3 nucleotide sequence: TGTGCCATCAAGGACAGAAGCTCCTACAATGAGCAGTTCTTC.

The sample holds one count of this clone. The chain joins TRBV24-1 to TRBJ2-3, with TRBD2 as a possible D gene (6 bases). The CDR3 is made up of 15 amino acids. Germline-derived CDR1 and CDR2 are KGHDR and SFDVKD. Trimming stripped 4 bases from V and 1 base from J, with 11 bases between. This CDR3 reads CATSDPSDGTDTQYF. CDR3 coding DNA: TGTGCCACCAGTGACCCTAGCGACGGCACAGATACGCAGTATTTT.

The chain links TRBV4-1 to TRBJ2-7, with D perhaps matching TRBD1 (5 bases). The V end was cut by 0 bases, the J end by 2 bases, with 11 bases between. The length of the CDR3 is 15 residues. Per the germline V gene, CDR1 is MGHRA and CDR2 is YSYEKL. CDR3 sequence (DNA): TGCGCCAGCAGCCAAGATCGCAGGACAACCTACGAGCAGTACTTC. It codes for CASSQDRRTTYEQYF.

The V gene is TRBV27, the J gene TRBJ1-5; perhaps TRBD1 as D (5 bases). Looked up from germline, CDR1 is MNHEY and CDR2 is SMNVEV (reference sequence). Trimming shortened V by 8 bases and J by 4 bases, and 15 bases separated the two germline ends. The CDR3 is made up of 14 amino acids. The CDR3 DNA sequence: TGTGCCAGCGCCCGGGGGAGGTCAAATCAGCCCCAGCATTTT. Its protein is CASARGRSNQPQHF.

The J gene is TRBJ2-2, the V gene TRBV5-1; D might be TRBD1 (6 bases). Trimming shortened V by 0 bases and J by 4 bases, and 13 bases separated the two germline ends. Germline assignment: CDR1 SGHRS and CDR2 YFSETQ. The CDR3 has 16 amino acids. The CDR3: CASSLVGAGGTGELFF. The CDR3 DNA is TGCGCCAGCAGCTTGGTGGGGGCTGGGGGCACCGGGGAGCTGTTTTTT.

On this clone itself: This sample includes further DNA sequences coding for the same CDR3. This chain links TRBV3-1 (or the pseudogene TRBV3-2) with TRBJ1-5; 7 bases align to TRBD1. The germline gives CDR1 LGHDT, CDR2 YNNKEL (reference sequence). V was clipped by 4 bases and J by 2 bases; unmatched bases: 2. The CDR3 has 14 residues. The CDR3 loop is CASSPGTGNQPQHF. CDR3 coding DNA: TGTGCCAGCAGCCCCGGGACAGGCAATCAGCCCCAGCATTTT.

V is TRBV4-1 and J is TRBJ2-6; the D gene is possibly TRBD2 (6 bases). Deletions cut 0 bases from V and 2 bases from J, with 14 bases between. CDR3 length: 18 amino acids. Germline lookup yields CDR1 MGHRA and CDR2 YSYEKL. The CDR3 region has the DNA TGCGCCAGCAGCCAAGATAATCTGCCGGGGGCTGGGGCCAACGTCCTGACTTTC. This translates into CASSQDNLPGAGANVLTF.

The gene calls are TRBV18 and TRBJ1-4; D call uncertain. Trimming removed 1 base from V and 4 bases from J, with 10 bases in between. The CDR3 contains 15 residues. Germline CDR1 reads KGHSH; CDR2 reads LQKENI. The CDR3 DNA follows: TGTGCCAGCTCACCACGGAGGGCTGATAATGAAAAACTGTTTTTT. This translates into CASSPRRADNEKLFF. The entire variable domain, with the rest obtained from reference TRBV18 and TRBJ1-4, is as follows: NAGVMQNPRHLVRRRGQEARLRCSPMKGHSHVYWYRQLPEEGLKFMVYLQKENIIDESGMPKERFSAEFPKEGPSILRIQQVVRGDSAAYFCASSPRRADNEKLFFGSGTQLSVL.

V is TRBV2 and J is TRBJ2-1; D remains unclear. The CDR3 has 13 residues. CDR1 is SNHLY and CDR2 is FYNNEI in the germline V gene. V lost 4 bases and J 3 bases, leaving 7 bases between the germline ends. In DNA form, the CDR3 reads TGTGCCAGCAGTGGAGAGGTCTACAATGAGCAGTTCTTC. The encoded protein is CASSGEVYNEQFF.

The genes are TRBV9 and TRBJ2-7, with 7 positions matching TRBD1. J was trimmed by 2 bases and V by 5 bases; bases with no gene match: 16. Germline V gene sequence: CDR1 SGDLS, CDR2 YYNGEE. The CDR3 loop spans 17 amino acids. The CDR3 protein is CASSAYQTWDSAYEQYF. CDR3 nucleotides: TGTGCCAGCAGTGCCTACCAAACCTGGGACAGCGCCTACGAGCAGTACTTC.

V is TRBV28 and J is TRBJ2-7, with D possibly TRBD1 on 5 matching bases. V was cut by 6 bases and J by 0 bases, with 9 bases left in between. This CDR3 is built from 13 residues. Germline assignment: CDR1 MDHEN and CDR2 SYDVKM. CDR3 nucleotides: TGTGCCAGCAGCCAAGGACACTCCTACGAGCAGTACTTC. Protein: CASSQGHSYEQYF.

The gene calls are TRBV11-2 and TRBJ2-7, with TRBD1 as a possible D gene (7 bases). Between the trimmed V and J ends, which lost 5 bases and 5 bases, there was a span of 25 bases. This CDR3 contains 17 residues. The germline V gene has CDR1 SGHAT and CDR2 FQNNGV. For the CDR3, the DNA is TGTGCCAGCAGCCCGGGACGGCCGACGACAGGGAGGCACGAGCAGTACTTC. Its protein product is CASSPGRPTTGRHEQYF.